Listed below are T cell receptor beta chains from one sample, sequenced in a study of blood T cell repertoires in COVID-19. Clones were sequenced by immunoSEQ multiplex PCR, and TCRdb holds only the in-frame ones, with some missing. Seen here are fewer than 300,000 clones, approximately 84% observed once, and the top ten hold about 1.6%. The material sequenced was peripheral blood. These receptors originate from a human donor with COVID-19, enrolled during active disease. The donor label of this sample is uncertain. CDR3s include the opening cysteine and the closing phenylalanine or tryptophan. The D gene is left open where the match is weak. Some rows mark clone size as missing; the rest say once, few, many or name a class of expanded clone.

cdr3_aa	cdr3_nt	v_call	j_call	d_call	clone_size
CASSQPTRGTQYF	TGTGCCAGCAGCCAGCCCACCCGGGGGACCCAGTACTTC	TRBV3-1/TRBV3-2	TRBJ2-5	-	-
CASSPDRSTDTQYF	TGTGCCAGCTCACCAGACAGGAGCACAGATACGCAGTATTTT	TRBV18	TRBJ2-3	-	-
CASSNLAGGPGDEQFF	TGTGCCAGTAGTAACTTAGCGGGAGGGCCTGGCGATGAGCAGTTCTTC	TRBV19	TRBJ2-1	TRBD2	-
CACGPENLSGNTIYF	TGTGCCTGCGGACCCGAGAACCTCTCTGGAAACACCATATATTTT	TRBV30	TRBJ1-3	-	-
CASSRGTSGVYEQYF	TGCGCCAGCAGCAGGGGGACTAGCGGAGTATACGAGCAGTACTTC	TRBV5-1	TRBJ2-7	TRBD2	-
CSVGDRGWGQPQHF	TGCAGCGTTGGGGACAGGGGCTGGGGTCAGCCCCAGCATTTT	TRBV29-1	TRBJ1-5	TRBD1	-
CASSIEAVGNQPQHF	TGTGCCAGTAGTATCGAGGCAGTAGGCAATCAGCCCCAGCATTTT	TRBV19	TRBJ1-5	-	-
CASSPGLYSNQPQHF	TGCGCCAGCAGCCCGGGGTTGTATAGCAATCAGCCCCAGCATTTT	TRBV5-1	TRBJ1-5	-	-
CASSVQGANPQPQHF	TGTGCCAGCAGCGTACAGGGGGCGAATCCTCAGCCCCAGCATTTT	TRBV7-2	TRBJ1-5	TRBD1	-
CASSLANTGTGELFF	TGTGCCAGCAGCTTAGCGAACACAGGCACCGGGGAGCTGTTTTTT	TRBV7-8	TRBJ2-2	-	once
CASSSGTGRGGYTF	TGTGCCAGCAGCTCGGGGACAGGGCGAGGAGGCTACACCTTC	TRBV28	TRBJ1-2	TRBD1	-
CASSVPSRVAGETYEQYF	TGTGCCAGCAGTGTGCCATCCCGAGTAGCGGGAGAAACCTACGAGCAGTACTTC	TRBV6-1	TRBJ2-7	TRBD2	-
CASSDSPKASYEQYF	TGTGCCAGCAGTGACAGCCCTAAGGCTTCCTACGAGCAGTACTTC	TRBV21-1	TRBJ2-7	-	few
CASSESWGVGEKLFF	TGTGCCAGCAGTGAAAGTTGGGGGGTAGGGGAAAAACTGTTTTTT	TRBV2	TRBJ1-4	-	-
CASSSGTSGGPIEEQFF	TGTGCCAGCAGCTCAGGGACTAGCGGGGGCCCTATAGAGGAGCAGTTCTTC	TRBV7-3	TRBJ2-1	TRBD2	-
CASSFTSGSRNEQFF	TGTGCTAGCAGCTTTACTAGCGGGAGCCGGAATGAGCAGTTCTTC	TRBV7-7	TRBJ2-1	TRBD2	-
CAGRELNTEAFF	TGTGCTGGCCGGGAATTGAACACTGAAGCTTTCTTT	TRBV12-5	TRBJ1-1	-	many
CASSSTPGQGASGYTF	TGTGCCAGTAGTTCCACACCGGGACAGGGGGCGTCTGGCTACACCTTC	TRBV19	TRBJ1-2	TRBD1	-
CASSQPGQEMYEQYF	TGCGCCAGCAGCCAACCGGGACAGGAGATGTACGAGCAGTACTTC	TRBV4-1	TRBJ2-7	TRBD1	once
CASRGGTAEAKSPLHF	TGTGCCAGCAGAGGGGGGACAGCCGAGGCGAAATCACCCCTCCACTTT	TRBV2	TRBJ1-6	TRBD1	-
CASRTQGGVDEQFF	TGTGCCAGCAGAACACAGGGGGGAGTAGATGAGCAGTTCTTC	TRBV2	TRBJ2-1	TRBD1	-
CASSQGTGREQYF	TGTGCCAGCAGCCAAGGGACAGGGCGCGAGCAGTACTTC	TRBV3-1/TRBV3-2	TRBJ2-7	TRBD1	-